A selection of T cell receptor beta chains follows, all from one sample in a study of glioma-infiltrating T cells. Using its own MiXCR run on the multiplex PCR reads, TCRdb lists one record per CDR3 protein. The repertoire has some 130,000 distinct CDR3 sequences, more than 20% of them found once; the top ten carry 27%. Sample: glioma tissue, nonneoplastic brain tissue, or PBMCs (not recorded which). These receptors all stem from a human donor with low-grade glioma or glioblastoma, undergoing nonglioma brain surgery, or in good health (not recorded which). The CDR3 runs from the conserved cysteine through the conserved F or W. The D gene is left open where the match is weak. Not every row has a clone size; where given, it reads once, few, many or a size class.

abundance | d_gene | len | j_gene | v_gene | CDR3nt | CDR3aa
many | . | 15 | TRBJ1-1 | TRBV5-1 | TGCGCCAGCAGCTTGGGGAGCAGCGGATATGCTGAAGCTTTCTTT | CASSLGSSGYAEAFF
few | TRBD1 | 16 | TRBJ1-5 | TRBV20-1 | TGCAGTGCTAGAGATCACGGACAGGGACCAGGGAAGCCCCAGCATTTT | CSARDHGQGPGKPQHF
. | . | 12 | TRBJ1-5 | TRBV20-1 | TGCAGTGCTAGACCAGGGGTTCAGCCCCAGCATTTT | CSARPGVQPQHF
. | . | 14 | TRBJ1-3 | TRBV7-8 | TGTGCCAGCACCCACAGGGAATCCGGAAACACCATATATTTT | CASTHRESGNTIYF
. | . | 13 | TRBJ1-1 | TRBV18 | TGTGCCAGCTCACCGGGCCCGAGCACTGAAGCTTTCTTT | CASSPGPSTEAFF
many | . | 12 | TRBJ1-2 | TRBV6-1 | TGTGCCAGTAGGGGACGGGACTATGGCTACACCTTC | CASRGRDYGYTF
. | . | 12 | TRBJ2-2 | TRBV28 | TGTGCCAGCAGTTTATCGGGCGGGGAGCTGTTTTTT | CASSLSGGELFF
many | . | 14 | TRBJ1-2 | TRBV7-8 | TGTGCCAGCAGCTTAGGGGTCGGAGCCCTTGGCTACACCTTC | CASSLGVGALGYTF
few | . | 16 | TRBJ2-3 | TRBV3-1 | TGTGCCAGCAGCCAAGCCTGGCGGGCGGGCACAGATACGCAGTATTTT | CASSQAWRAGTDTQYF
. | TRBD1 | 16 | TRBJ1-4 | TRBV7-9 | TGTGCCAGCAGCTCCGGACAGGGAGGGGACAATGAAAAACTGTTTTTT | CASSSGQGGDNEKLFF
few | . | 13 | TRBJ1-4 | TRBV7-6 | TGTGCCAGCAGCTCGACAGCTAATGAAAAACTGTTTTTT | CASSSTANEKLFF
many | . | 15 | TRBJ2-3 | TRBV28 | TGTGCCAGCAGTTTTTCCTTGGCCCGCACAGATACGCAGTATTTT | CASSFSLARTDTQYF
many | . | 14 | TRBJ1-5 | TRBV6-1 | TGTGCCAGCAGTGGATCTTTAAGGACAAGGCCCCAGCATTTT | CASSGSLRTRPQHF
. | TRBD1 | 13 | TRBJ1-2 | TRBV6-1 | TGTGCCACCCGCACAGGGGGCTTTCCTGGCTACACCTTC | CATRTGGFPGYTF
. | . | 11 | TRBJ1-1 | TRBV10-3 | TGTGCCATCAGTTTAGGCCGAGAAGCTTTCTTT | CAISLGREAFF
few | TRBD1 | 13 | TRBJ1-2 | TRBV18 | TGTGCCAGCTCCCAGGACAGGGTCCCTGGCTACACCTTC | CASSQDRVPGYTF
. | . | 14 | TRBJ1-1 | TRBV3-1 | TGTGCCAGCAGCCAAGGACAGCTTGGACGTGAAGCTTTATTT | CASSQGQLGREALF
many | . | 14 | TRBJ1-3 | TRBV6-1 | TGTGCCAGCAGAAGTGGGGGAACTGGAAACACCATATATTTT | CASRSGGTGNTIYF
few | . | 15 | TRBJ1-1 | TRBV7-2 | TGTGCCAGCAGCCCCGTGGGCAGGGCGAACACTGAAGCTTTCTTT | CASSPVGRANTEAFF
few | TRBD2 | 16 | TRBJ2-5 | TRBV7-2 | TGTGCCAGCAGCTTGCCTGGACTAGCGGGGGTTGAGACCCAGTACTTC | CASSLPGLAGVETQYF
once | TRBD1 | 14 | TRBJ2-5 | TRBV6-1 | TGTGCCAGCAGTGAACACAGGGGGCAGGAGACCCAGTACTTC | CASSEHRGQETQYF
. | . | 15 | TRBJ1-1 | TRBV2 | TGTGCCAGCAGAGTATCGGGGGTACTTGCCACTGAAGCTTTCTTT | CASRVSGVLATEAFF
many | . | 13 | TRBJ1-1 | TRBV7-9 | TGTGCCAGCAGCCCAAGAGGACAAGTTGAAGCTTTCTTT | CASSPRGQVEAFF
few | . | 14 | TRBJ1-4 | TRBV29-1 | TGCAGCATCAGGGGTGTAGCAACTAATGAAAAACTGTTTTTT | CSIRGVATNEKLFF
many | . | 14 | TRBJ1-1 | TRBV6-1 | TGTGCCAGCAGTAATATCGAGGGAAGAACTGAAGCTTTCTTT | CASSNIEGRTEAFF
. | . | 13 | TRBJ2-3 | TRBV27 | TGTGCCAGCAGTTCCAGAGGAGGAGATACGAAATATTTT | CASSSRGGDTKYF